The 18 T cell receptor beta chains reported below all come from one sample, sequenced in a study of blood T cell repertoires in COVID-19. Data came from immunoSEQ multiplex PCR; TCRdb stores just in-frame clones and leaves some out. The sample records tens of thousands of clones, over 55% being singletons. Sequencing was done on a sample of peripheral blood. These receptors all stem from a woman aged 65 to 85 with COVID-19, enrolled during active disease.

V usage is TRBV2 and J usage is TRBJ2-5, with D perhaps matching TRBD1 (6 bases). V shed 4 bases and J shed 3 bases, with 9 bases lying between them. The CDR3 spans 13 residues. From germline, CDR1 is SNHLY and CDR2 FYNNEI. The CDR3 DNA follows: TGTGCCAGCAGTGGTGCAGGGGAAGAGACCCAGTACTTC. This codes for CASSGAGEETQYF.

This clone has more than one count but fewer than ten. This chain links TRBV6-4 with TRBJ2-2, with D tentatively TRBD2 (6 bases). The germline V and J ends were trimmed by 4 bases and 3 bases, with 6 bases remaining between them. This CDR3 has 13 amino acids. The V gene's germline CDR1 is MRHNA and CDR2 SNTAGT. The chain's CDR3 is CASSAGDTGELFF. CDR3 nucleotide sequence: TGTGCCAGCAGTGCGGGAGACACCGGGGAGCTGTTTTTT.

The rearrangement joins TRBV7-2 to TRBJ2-5, with 8 bases identical to TRBD1. Germline CDR1 SGHTA, CDR2 FQGNSA. Unmatched junction bases numbered 7, after V lost 1 base and J lost 3 bases. The CDR3 spans 16 residues. The CDR3 region is CASSLGFGTGEETQYF. For the CDR3, the DNA is TGTGCCAGCAGCTTAGGGTTTGGGACAGGAGAAGAGACCCAGTACTTC.

The J gene is TRBJ2-2, the V gene TRBV9; D gene ambiguous. Trimming took 5 bases from V and 8 from J, leaving 7 bases between them. The CDR3 runs to 11 residues. Germline CDR1 is SGDLS and CDR2 is YYNGEE. In nucleotides, the CDR3 is TGTGCCAGCAGTCGTAGAGGGGAGCTGTTTTTT. It codes for CASSRRGELFF.

The rearrangement links TRBV19 to TRBJ2-3, with 7 bases fitting TRBD1. Germline V CDR1 and CDR2: LNHDA, SQIVND (reference sequence). The V gene end was trimmed by 10 bases and the J gene end by 2 bases; junction bases not matched to a gene: 3. The CDR3 is 12 amino acids. DNA for the CDR3: TGTGCCACAGGGACAGACACAGATACGCAGTATTTT. It codes for CATGTDTDTQYF.

This clone was found once. The V and J genes are TRBV11-2 and TRBJ1-4; D may be TRBD1 (6 bases). The CDR3 consists of 15 residues. Trimming stripped 5 bases from V and 0 bases from J, with 10 bases between. Germline values: CDR1 SGHAT, CDR2 FQNNGV. CDR3 coding DNA: TGTGCCAGCAGCGAGGACAGTGCAACTAATGAAAAACTGTTTTTT. It specifies CASSEDSATNEKLFF.

This sequence joins TRBV6-5 and TRBJ1-6; tentative D call: TRBD1 (6 bases). This CDR3 comprises 13 residues. From germline, CDR1 is MNHEY and CDR2 SVGAGI. V was cut by 8 bases and J by 4 bases, with 9 bases left in between. As DNA, the CDR3 is TGTGCCAGCGGAAGGGGGTATAATTCACCCCTCCACTTT. This translates into CASGRGYNSPLHF.

The chain has TRBV5-6 and TRBJ1-4; 10 nucleotides align to TRBD1. The CDR3 sequence is 17 residues long. V was clipped by 4 bases and J by 7 bases; unmatched bases: 13. Germline assignment: CDR1 SGHDT and CDR2 YYEEEE. CDR3 loop: CASSRTRDRGLGEKLFF. The CDR3 region has the DNA TGTGCCAGCAGCAGGACCCGGGACAGGGGTTTAGGTGAAAAACTGTTTTTT. Variable domain in full (rest from reference TRBV5-6 and TRBJ1-4): DAGVTQSPTHLIKTRGQQVTLRCSPKSGHDTVSWYQQALGQGPQFIFQYYEEEERQRGNFPDRFSGHQFPNYSSELNVNALLLGDSALYLCASSRTRDRGLGEKLFFGSGTQLSVL.

V is TRBV7-9 and J is TRBJ1-1; D might be TRBD1 (5 bases). Looked up from germline, CDR1 is SEHNR and CDR2 is FQNEAQ (reference sequence). V gave up 4 bases and J gave up 7 bases, with 22 bases separating them. The CDR3 length is 16 residues. The CDR3 region is CASSSLGAQTLVEAFF. The CDR3 DNA sequence: TGTGCCAGCAGCTCTCTTGGGGCACAGACCTTAGTTGAAGCTTTCTTT.

The count of this clone is one. V gene TRBV6-2 or TRBV6-3 combines with J gene TRBJ1-1; a possible D gene is TRBD1 (5 bases). Germline loops: CDR1 MNHEY, CDR2 SVGEGT. The CDR3 has 14 amino acids. Trimming stripped 6 bases from V and 3 bases from J, with 14 bases between. The CDR3 nucleotides are TGTGCCAGCAGCCAGGAGGGGTGGGACACTGAAGCTTTCTTT. It encodes CASSQEGWDTEAFF.

This chain connects TRBV6-2 or TRBV6-3 to TRBJ1-1; the D is unclear. Germline CDR1 is MNHEY and CDR2 is SVGEGT. The CDR3 extends over 15 amino acids. Trimming removed 6 bases from V and 0 bases from J, with 14 bases in between. The CDR3 spells CASSRVAQVNTEAFF. As DNA, the CDR3 is TGTGCCAGCAGCCGCGTTGCGCAGGTGAACACTGAAGCTTTCTTT.

The CDR3 region is CASHKSGQETQYF. CDR3 DNA sequence: TGTGCCAGCCATAAGTCAGGGCAAGAGACCCAGTACTTC. The gene calls are TRBV2 and TRBJ2-5; possibly TRBD1 for D (5 bases). This CDR3 contains 13 residues. The V end was cut by 8 bases, the J end by 2 bases, with 12 bases between. Germline CDR1 SNHLY, CDR2 FYNNEI. The full variable domain, in which reference TRBV2 and TRBJ2-5 provide the parts outside the CDR3, is EPEVTQTPSHQVTQMGQEVILRCVPISNHLYFYWYRQILGQKVEFLVSFYNNEISEKSEIFDDQFSVERPDGSNFTLKIRSTKLEDSAMYFCASHKSGQETQYFGPGTRLLVL.

The chain employs TRBV7-2 and TRBJ1-2; possibly TRBD1 for D (6 bases). This CDR3 is 14 amino acids long. The V end was cut by 5 bases, the J end by 8 bases, with 18 bases between. Germline V gene data show CDR1 as SGHTA and CDR2 as FQGNSA. The CDR3 here is CASSPSGGAGGYTF. CDR3 nucleotides: TGTGCCAGCAGCCCAAGCGGGGGGGCTGGCGGCTACACCTTC.

There are many counts of this clone. V usage is TRBV11-2 and J usage is TRBJ2-7, with D possibly matching TRBD1 (7 bases). The CDR3 has 16 amino acids. The germline V gene has CDR1 SGHAT and CDR2 FQNNGV. V gave up 5 bases and J gave up 3 bases, with 20 bases separating them. The CDR3 DNA follows: TGTGCCAGCAGCCCATTGGGGGGACAGAACTACTACGAGCAGTACTTC. It translates to CASSPLGGQNYYEQYF. The full variable domain, rest sourced from reference TRBV11-2 and TRBJ2-7, is EAGVAQSPRYKIIEKRQSVAFWCNPISGHATLYWYQQILGQGPKLLIQFQNNGVVDDSQLPKDRFSAERLKGVDSTLKIQPAKLEDSAVYLCASSPLGGQNYYEQYFGPGTRLTVT.

The genes are TRBV2 and TRBJ1-2; TRBD1 matches at 9 bases. The CDR3 contains 15 residues. Per germline, CDR1 SNHLY and CDR2 FYNNEI. Trimming at V came to 5 bases and at J to 4 bases, leaving 8 bases not matched to a gene. This chain's CDR3 is CASSLKQGASYGYTF. CDR3 coding DNA: TGTGCCAGCAGTTTAAAACAGGGGGCCTCCTATGGCTACACCTTC. Combining the CDR3 with reference TRBV2 and TRBJ1-2 gives the whole variable domain EPEVTQTPSHQVTQMGQEVILRCVPISNHLYFYWYRQILGQKVEFLVSFYNNEISEKSEIFDDQFSVERPDGSNFTLKIRSTKLEDSAMYFCASSLKQGASYGYTFGSGTRLTVV.

This sequence joins TRBV10-3 and TRBJ2-2; 8 bases fit TRBD2. V lost 8 bases to trimming and J lost 0 bases; unmatched junction nucleotides: 11. The CDR3 runs 17 residues. CDR1 is ENHRY, CDR2 SYGVKD, per germline. The CDR3 sequence is CAIRRNGAGANTGELFF. The CDR3 DNA is TGTGCCATCCGGAGGAATGGAGCGGGAGCGAACACCGGGGAGCTGTTTTTT.

CDR3 in amino acids: CASRSSSGRSYEQYV. CDR3 nucleotides: TGTGCCAGCAGGTCGTCGAGCGGTCGCTCCTACGAGCAGTACGTC. The chain combines TRBV6-5 with TRBJ2-7; perhaps TRBD2 as D (5 bases). V lost 6 bases to trimming and J lost 0 bases, with 15 bases between them. Germline V gene sequence: CDR1 MNHEY, CDR2 SVGAGI. This CDR3 contains 15 residues.

J is TRBJ1-2 and V is TRBV19, with 7 bases fitting TRBD1. J gave up 4 bases and V 11 bases, and 7 bases lay outside the gene matches. CDR3 length equals 12 residues. The germline CDR1 and CDR2 sequences are LNHDA and SQIVND (reference sequence). CDR3 amino acids: CAEQGVSYGYTF. In nucleotides, the CDR3 is TGTGCCGAGCAGGGGGTGAGCTATGGCTACACCTTC.